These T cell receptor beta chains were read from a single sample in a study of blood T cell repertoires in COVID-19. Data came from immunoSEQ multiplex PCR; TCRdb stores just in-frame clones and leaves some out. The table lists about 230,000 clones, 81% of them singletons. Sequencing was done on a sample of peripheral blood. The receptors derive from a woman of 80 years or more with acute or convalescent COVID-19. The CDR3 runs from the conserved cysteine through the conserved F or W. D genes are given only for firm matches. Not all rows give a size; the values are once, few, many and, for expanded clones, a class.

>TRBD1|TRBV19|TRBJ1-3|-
CASRDRRHPGNTIYF
TGTGCCAGTAGGGACAGGAGACACCCTGGAAACACCATATATTTT
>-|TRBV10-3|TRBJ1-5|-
CAIRQGSDQPQHF
TGTGCCATCAGGCAGGGGTCGGATCAGCCCCAGCATTTT
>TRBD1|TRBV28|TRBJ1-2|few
CASSRRTGPLNYGYTF
TGTGCCAGCAGTCGCCGGACAGGGCCTCTTAACTATGGCTACACCTTC
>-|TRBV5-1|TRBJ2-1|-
CARNGGGPFNEQFF
TGCGCCCGCAATGGGGGGGGGCCTTTCAATGAGCAGTTCTTC
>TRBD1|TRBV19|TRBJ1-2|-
CASSQAPGGTVGYTF
TGTGCCAGTAGTCAAGCCCCAGGGGGCACGGTTGGCTACACCTTC
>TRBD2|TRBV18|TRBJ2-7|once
CASSPRVAGLFYEQYF
TGTGCCAGCTCACCACGAGTAGCGGGTTTGTTCTACGAGCAGTACTTC
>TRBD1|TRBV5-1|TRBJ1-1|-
CASSSRQGQNTEAFF
TGCGCCAGCAGCTCCAGACAGGGACAGAACACTGAAGCTTTCTTT
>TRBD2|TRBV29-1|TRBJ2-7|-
CSVNSGGASEQYF
TGCAGCGTAAACAGCGGGGGGGCCTCCGAGCAGTACTTC
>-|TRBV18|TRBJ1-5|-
CASSLREYSNQPQHF
TGTGCCAGCTCACTCAGGGAATATAGCAATCAGCCCCAGCATTTT
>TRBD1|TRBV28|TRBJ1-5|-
CASSRTGTWWSNQPQHF
TGTGCCAGCAGTCGGACAGGAACATGGTGGAGCAATCAGCCCCAGCATTTT
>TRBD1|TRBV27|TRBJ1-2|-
CASKQFIIRRGVYGTANYGYTF
TGTGCCAGCAAACAGTTTATAATTCGGAGGGGCGTCTACGGGACAGCAAACTATGGCTACACCTTC
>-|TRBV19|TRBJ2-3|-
CASSYGGDTDTQYF
TGTGCCAGTAGTTACGGGGGAGACACAGATACGCAGTATTTT
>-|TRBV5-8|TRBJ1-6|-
CASSLALGTYLSDNSPLHF
TGTGCCAGCAGCTTGGCGCTTGGTACCTACCTCTCCGATAATTCACCCCTCCACTTT
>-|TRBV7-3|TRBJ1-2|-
CASSLGPEANYGYTF
TGTGCCAGCAGCTTAGGGCCGGAGGCTAACTATGGCTACACCTTC
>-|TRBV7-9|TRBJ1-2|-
CASSREQGNTF
TGTGCCAGCTCTAGGGAACAGGGTAACACCTTC
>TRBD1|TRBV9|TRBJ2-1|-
CASSVVTGGNNEQFF
TGTGCCAGCAGCGTAGTGACAGGGGGCAACAATGAGCAGTTCTTC
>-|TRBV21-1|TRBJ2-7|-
CASGLVGAEQYF
TGTGCCAGCGGCCTAGTAGGGGCCGAGCAGTACTTC
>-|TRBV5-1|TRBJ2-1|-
CASSLGGASYNEQFF
TGCGCCAGCAGCTTGGGAGGTGCCTCCTACAATGAGCAGTTCTTC
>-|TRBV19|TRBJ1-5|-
CASSINRDLSNQPQHF
TGTGCCAGTAGTATAAACAGGGACCTTAGCAATCAGCCCCAGCATTTT
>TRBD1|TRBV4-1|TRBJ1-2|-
CASSGPTGRGYTF
TGCGCCAGCAGTGGTCCGACAGGGAGAGGCTACACCTTC
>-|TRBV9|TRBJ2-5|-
CASSVGQEETQYF
TGTGCCAGCAGCGTAGGACAGGAAGAGACCCAGTACTTC
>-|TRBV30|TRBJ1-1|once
CAWNKLNTEAFF
TGTGCCTGGAATAAGCTGAACACTGAAGCTTTCTTT
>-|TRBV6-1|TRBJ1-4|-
CASSEAPKAGGKLFF
TGTGCCAGCAGTGAAGCTCCTAAGGCGGGGGGAAAACTGTTTTTT
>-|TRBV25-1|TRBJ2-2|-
CASSELMGELFF
TGTGCCAGCAGTGAACTAATGGGGGAGCTGTTTTTT
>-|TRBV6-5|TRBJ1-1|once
CATWKVTNTEAFF
TGTGCCACATGGAAGGTGACAAACACTGAAGCTTTCTTT
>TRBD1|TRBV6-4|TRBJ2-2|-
CASSEERGRTGELFF
TGTGCCAGCAGTGAGGAGAGGGGGCGAACCGGGGAGCTGTTTTTT
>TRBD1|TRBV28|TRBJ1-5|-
CASSSVGGQGIYSNQPQHF
TGTGCCAGCAGTTCAGTGGGGGGACAGGGGATTTATAGCAATCAGCCCCAGCATTTT
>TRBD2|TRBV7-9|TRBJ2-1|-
CASSLWGKGGITYNEQFF
TGTGCCAGCAGCTTATGGGGAAAGGGAGGGATCACCTACAATGAGCAGTTCTTC
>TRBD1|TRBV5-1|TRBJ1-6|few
CASSLVGGKDSPLHF
TGCGCCAGCAGCTTGGTAGGGGGCAAGGATTCACCCCTCCACTTT
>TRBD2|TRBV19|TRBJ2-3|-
CASSGGVLSTDTQYF
TGTGCCAGTAGCGGGGGGGTTCTTAGCACAGATACGCAGTATTTT
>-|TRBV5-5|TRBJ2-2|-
CASSLNRNTGELFF
TGTGCCAGCAGCTTGAACAGGAACACCGGGGAGCTGTTTTTT
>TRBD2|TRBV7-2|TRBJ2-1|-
CASSWLAGVVGDEQFF
TGTGCCAGCAGCTGGCTAGCGGGTGTGGTTGGCGATGAGCAGTTCTTC
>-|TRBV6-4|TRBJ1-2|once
CASSDPGAKGYTF
TGTGCCAGCAGTGACCCGGGTGCGAAGGGCTACACCTTC
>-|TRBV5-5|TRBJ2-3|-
CASSSTADTQYF
TGTGCCAGCAGTTCTACTGCAGATACGCAGTATTTT
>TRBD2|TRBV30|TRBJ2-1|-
CAWSGAGHYNEQFF
TGTGCCTGGAGTGGAGCGGGGCACTACAATGAGCAGTTCTTC
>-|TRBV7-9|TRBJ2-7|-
CASRTGNYEQYF
TGTGCCAGCAGAACCGGGAACTACGAGCAGTACTTC
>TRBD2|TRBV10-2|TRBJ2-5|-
CASSASGGGEIRTQYF
TGCGCCAGCAGTGCTTCCGGGGGAGGGGAGATACGGACCCAGTACTTC
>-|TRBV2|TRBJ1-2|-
CASSVDRDYGYTF
TGTGCCAGCAGTGTGGACAGAGATTATGGCTACACCTTC
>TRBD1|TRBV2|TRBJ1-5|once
CASSVDRGNQPQHF
TGTGCCAGCAGTGTGGACAGGGGGAATCAGCCCCAGCATTTT
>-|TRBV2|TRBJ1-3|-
CASSERGQAFSGNTIYF
TGTGCCAGCAGTGAAAGGGGACAAGCCTTCTCTGGAAACACCATATATTTT